These 5 T cell receptor beta chains were all obtained from the same sample, sequenced in a study of T cell responses to AZD1222 COVID-19 vaccine. Profiled with immunoSEQ multiplex PCR; TCRdb holds only in-frame clones, not every one. The table includes roughly 120,000 clones, 92% detected once. The specimen was peripheral blood, collected 28 days after the second AZD1222 dose. The receptors derive from an adult who received the AZD1222 COVID-19 vaccine.

The chain employs TRBV5-1 and TRBJ1-1, with 7 bases aligning to TRBD1. Germline lookup yields CDR1 SGHRS and CDR2 YFSETQ. Trimming cost V 4 bases and J 5 bases; bases outside gene matches: 11. This CDR3 contains 15 residues. CDR3 nucleotide sequence: TGCGCCAGCAGCGTTGACAGGGTTGGTGAAACTGAAGCTTTCTTT. Encoded protein: CASSVDRVGETEAFF. Based on the CDR3 plus reference TRBV5-1 and TRBJ1-1, the full variable domain is KAGVTQTPRYLIKTRGQQVTLSCSPISGHRSVSWYQQTPGQGLQFLFEYFSETQRNKGNFPGRFSGRQFSNSRSEMNVSTLELGDSALYLCASSVDRVGETEAFFGQGTRLTVV.

The chain couples TRBV14 to TRBJ1-2, with no clear D. Trimming cost V 3 bases and J 8 bases, with 13 bases left between them. Germline V lookup: CDR1 SGHDN, CDR2 FVKESK. The CDR3 has 13 amino acids. CDR3 residues: CASSQGYVEGYTF. DNA for the CDR3: TGTGCCAGCAGCCAGGGTTACGTAGAAGGCTACACCTTC.

V is TRBV4-1 and J is TRBJ1-5; D unresolved. Germline CDR1 reads MGHRA; CDR2 reads YSYEKL. There are 15 residues in the CDR3. The V gene lost 1 base and the J gene lost 6 bases, with 13 bases spanning the gap. The CDR3 DNA reads as TGCGCCAGCAGCCAAGCTGGCCTATTGGGTCAGCCCCAGCATTTT. It is translated as CASSQAGLLGQPQHF.

This chain connects TRBV5-4 to TRBJ1-4, with unresolved D. Germline lookup yields CDR1 SGHNT and CDR2 YYREEE (reference sequence). The V and J ends lost 0 bases and 4 bases respectively, with 7 bases between them. CDR3 length: 14 amino acids. CDR3 sequence (DNA): TGTGCCAGCAGCTTGGCCCCAAGTAATGAAAAACTGTTTTTT. It yields the protein CASSLAPSNEKLFF.

The chain uses TRBV4-2 and TRBJ1-2; D remains ambiguous. CDR1 and CDR2 (germline): LGHNA, YNFKEQ. V lost 3 bases to trimming and J lost 6 bases, with 23 bases between them. There are 17 residues in the CDR3. CDR3 sequence: CASSQDTRARVSNGYTF. CDR3 nucleotide sequence: TGTGCCAGCAGCCAGGATACACGGGCCCGAGTCTCTAATGGCTACACCTTC.